Each of the 8 T cell receptor beta chains below was sequenced from the same sample in a study of shared clonotypes between healthy human individuals. Sequencing was performed with immunoSEQ multiplex PCR; in TCRdb, only in-frame clones are kept and a portion is missing. The sample carries about 980,000 clones, less than 85% recorded once. The sequenced sample consisted of memory CD4+ T cells sorted from blood. Subset described: CD45RA-negative fraction. The origin of the receptors is a man aged 18 to 30 in good health.

This clone was seen only a few times. The chain couples TRBV10-3 to TRBJ1-5; D unclear. Trimming shortened V by 8 bases and J by 2 bases, and 13 bases separated the two germline ends. The CDR3 sequence is 14 residues long. Per germline, CDR1 ENHRY and CDR2 SYGVKD. CDR3 sequence reads: CAIAAAGGNQPQHF. The CDR3 nucleotides are TGTGCCATCGCCGCGGCCGGGGGCAATCAGCCCCAGCATTTT.

The V gene is TRBV5-4, the J gene TRBJ2-2, with 7 bases matching TRBD2. Unmatched junction bases numbered 5, after V lost 0 bases and J lost 0 bases. The V gene's germline CDR1 is SGHNT and CDR2 YYREEE (reference sequence). The CDR3 runs 17 residues. Here the CDR3 reads CASSLARGGTNTGELFF. The CDR3 nucleotides are TGTGCCAGCAGCTTGGCTCGCGGGGGTACGAACACCGGGGAGCTGTTTTTT.

This chain links TRBV7-2 with TRBJ2-6, with D possibly TRBD1 on 5 matching bases. The germline gives CDR1 SGHTA, CDR2 FQGNSA. V shed 5 bases and J shed 0 bases, with 11 bases lying between them. This CDR3 region has 16 residues. The CDR3 sequence: CASSPRQLSGANVLTF. In DNA form, the CDR3 reads TGTGCCAGCAGCCCCCGACAGCTCTCTGGGGCCAACGTCCTGACTTTC.

Notes on this clone: Other DNA variants within this sample encode the same CDR3. J is TRBJ2-7 and V is TRBV5-4; D perhaps matches TRBD2 (5 bases). Trimming stripped 0 bases from V and 1 base from J, with 11 bases between. CDR3 length: 15 residues. Germline lookup yields CDR1 SGHNT and CDR2 YYREEE (reference sequence). The CDR3 DNA is TGTGCCAGCAGCTTGGGCGGGTCAAGGTCCTACGAGCAGTACTTC. Amino acid sequence: CASSLGGSRSYEQYF.

The V and J genes are TRBV14 and TRBJ2-7; D may be TRBD1 (5 bases). Germline-derived CDR1 and CDR2 are SGHDN and FVKESK. V lost 2 bases and J 3 bases, leaving 20 bases between the germline ends. The CDR3 loop spans 17 amino acids. As DNA, the CDR3 is TGTGCCAGCAGCCAACGACGGCCTCAGGGTCTAAACTACGAGCAGTACTTC. It codes for CASSQRRPQGLNYEQYF. Supplemented by reference TRBV14 and TRBJ2-7, the full variable domain reads EAGVTQFPSHSVIEKGQTVTLRCDPISGHDNLYWYRRVMGKEIKFLLHFVKESKQDESGMPNNRFLAERTGGTYSTLKVQPAELEDSGVYFCASSQRRPQGLNYEQYFGPGTRLTVT.

The chain employs TRBV6-1 and TRBJ2-2; 9 nucleotides align to TRBD2. The CDR3 has 15 residues. CDR1 is MNHNS and CDR2 is SASEGT in the germline V gene. V shed 1 base and J 4 bases; nucleotides not matched to a gene: 1. CDR3 in amino acids: CASSEGSGGTGELFF. Here the CDR3 DNA reads TGTGCCAGCAGTGAAGGTAGCGGGGGCACCGGGGAGCTGTTTTTT.

V and J are TRBV11-2 and TRBJ2-3; D is possibly TRBD1 (6 bases). In germline, CDR1 is SGHAT, CDR2 FQNNGV. Between the trimmed V and J ends, which lost 1 base and 0 bases, there was a span of 11 bases. The CDR3 sequence is 16 residues long. Written as DNA, the CDR3 is TGTGCCAGCAGCTTAGGACAGGCCCTTAGCACAGATACGCAGTATTTT. Its protein is CASSLGQALSTDTQYF.

The gene calls are TRBV10-1 and TRBJ2-7, with TRBD2 identical over 8 bases. The CDR3 length is 16 residues. From germline, CDR1 is WNHNN and CDR2 SYGVQD (reference sequence). V dropped 5 bases and J dropped 1; count of bases not matched to a gene: 10. As DNA, the CDR3 is TGCGCCAGCAGTCCTCCGGTTAGCGGGAAATCCTACGAGCAGTACTTC. Translated: CASSPPVSGKSYEQYF.